This passage covers 18 T cell receptor beta chains from one sample sequenced in a study of CD8 T cells in ankylosing spondylitis (dated by TCRdb to the late 2010s). General study outcomes and caveats: Blood from ankylosing spondylitis patients appeared to be characterized by a TCR beta motif made up of under ten highly homologous amino acid variants.

Antigens of these TCRs are unknown. The method was 5' RACE. Instrument on record: Illumina HiSeq 2500. TCRdb ran its own pipeline on the public reads, namely fastp trimming at Q25 and MiXCR clone calling, and kept in-frame beta chains. Identical CDR3 proteins give one entry, which carries the most common genes and DNA. Recorded for this sample are about 700,000 distinct CDR3 sequences; under 20% of them occurred a single time. The top ten clonotypes cover under 20% of the sample. The source material was blood, either unsorted or a sorted T cell fraction (not recorded which). The receptors shown here come from a male donor with ankylosing spondylitis.

The J gene is TRBJ1-2, the V gene TRBV12-3 or TRBV12-4, with 8 bases identical to TRBD1. Losses at the gene ends were 5 bases for V and 5 bases for J; bases not matched to a gene: 7. The CDR3 is made up of 14 amino acids. The CDR3 region is CASSAGGSGYGYTF. The CDR3 DNA follows: TGTGCCAGCAGTGCAGGGGGCTCGGGATATGGCTACACCTTC.

This rearrangement joins TRBV4-2 to TRBJ2-7; D assignment may be TRBD1 or TRBD2 (5 bases each). The CDR3 has 15 amino acids. The germline V gene encodes CDR1 LGHNA and CDR2 YNFKEQ. V dropped 4 bases and J dropped 4 bases, with 17 bases sitting between them. CDR3 loop: CASSPLGDRSYEQYF. CDR3 DNA sequence: TGTGCCAGCAGCCCCCTTGGGGACCGATCTTACGAGCAGTACTTC.

This chain links TRBV7-9 with TRBJ2-5; 8 positions agree with TRBD2. V was pared by 3 bases and J by 5 bases, with 8 bases of the junction left unmatched. This CDR3 has 15 residues. Germline-derived CDR1 and CDR2 are SEHNR and FQNEAQ (reference sequence). The CDR3: CASSFSGAFQETQYF. CDR3 sequence (DNA): TGTGCCAGCAGCTTTAGCGGGGCCTTTCAGGAGACCCAGTACTTC.

The chain recombines TRBV4-2 with TRBJ2-7, with D possibly TRBD2 on 6 matching bases. The CDR3 length is 15 residues. The germline V gene has CDR1 LGHNA and CDR2 YNFKEQ. Deletions cut 0 bases from V and 3 bases from J, with 12 bases between. CDR3 DNA sequence: TGTGCCAGCAGCCAAGACCGAACTAGCAGCTACGAGCAGTACTTC. Translating gives CASSQDRTSSYEQYF.

A remark on this clonotype: This may be a read error: a much more frequent sequence differs by one nucleotide. V gene TRBV12-3 or TRBV12-4 combines with J gene TRBJ2-5, with 9 bases fitting TRBD2. This CDR3 region has 13 residues. The J segment lost 3 bases and the V segment lost 7 bases, leaving 3 bases of the junction unmatched. CDR3 region: CASTPSGEETQYF. The CDR3 DNA follows: TGTGCCAGCACCCCTAGCGGGGAAGAGACCCAGTACTTC.

V gene TRBV29-1 combines with J gene TRBJ1-2; tentative D call: TRBD1 (6 bases). Germline lookup yields CDR1 SQVTM and CDR2 ANQGSEA. V was clipped by 6 bases and J by 2 bases, with 16 bases between them. The CDR3 consists of 14 residues. The CDR3, as DNA: TGCAGCGTGCAACAACAGGGTACGAACTATGGCTACACCTTC. Protein: CSVQQQGTNYGYTF. The whole variable domain, filled in from reference TRBV29-1 and TRBJ1-2, reads SAVISQKPSRDICQRGTSLTIQCQVDSQVTMMFWYRQQPGQSLTLIATANQGSEATYESGFVIDKFPISRPNLTFSTLTVSNMSPEDSSIYLCSVQQQGTNYGYTFGSGTRLTVV.

The chain has TRBV5-1 and TRBJ2-5; the match to TRBD1 covers 8 bases. This CDR3 region has 15 residues. Germline V gene data show CDR1 as SGHRS and CDR2 as YFSETQ. V dropped 4 bases and J dropped 5; count of bases not matched to a gene: 10. The CDR3 sequence: CASSIGQGGQETQYF. The CDR3 coding sequence is TGCGCCAGCAGCATCGGACAGGGAGGCCAGGAGACCCAGTACTTC.

This clonotype was seen a handful of times. The chain links TRBV19 to TRBJ1-2; TRBD1 is a possible D gene (6 bases). Germline CDR1 and CDR2: LNHDA and SQIVND (reference sequence). This CDR3 region has 15 residues. V lost 3 bases and J lost 0, with 11 bases in between. CDR3 loop: CASSIWDTPNYGYTF. As DNA, the CDR3 is TGTGCCAGTAGTATTTGGGACACCCCTAACTATGGCTACACCTTC.

This clonotype was detected only a few times. J is TRBJ2-1 and V is TRBV7-2, with a tentative D call TRBD2 (6 bases). In germline, CDR1 is SGHTA, CDR2 FQGNSA. Trimming stripped 0 bases from V and 4 bases from J, with 13 bases between. The CDR3 runs to 16 residues. The CDR3 spells CASSLAFDGTYNEQFF. As DNA, the CDR3 is TGTGCCAGCAGCTTAGCGTTTGACGGGACTTACAATGAGCAGTTCTTC.

This CDR3 is CASSLVLGREGTDTQYF. The CDR3 bases are TGTGCCAGCAGCTTAGTTCTCGGGAGGGAAGGCACAGATACGCAGTATTTT. V is TRBV7-9 and J is TRBJ2-3; 8 nucleotides match TRBD2. CDR3 length: 17 amino acids. In germline, CDR1 is SEHNR, CDR2 FQNEAQ (reference sequence). Trimming at V came to 1 base and at J to 1 base, leaving 7 bases not matched to a gene.

The rearrangement uses TRBV4-2 and TRBJ2-7; possible D gene TRBD1, 5 bases. Looked up from germline, CDR1 is LGHNA and CDR2 is YNFKEQ. Trimming left V 1 base short and J 2 bases short, with 15 bases between. The CDR3 runs to 16 residues. The CDR3 region is CASSQAHQTVPYEQYF. CDR3 nucleotide sequence: TGTGCCAGCAGCCAAGCGCACCAGACAGTTCCCTACGAGCAGTACTTC.

This sequence joins TRBV20-1 and TRBJ2-7, with TRBD2 as a possible D gene (6 bases). Germline loops: CDR1 DFQATT, CDR2 SNEGSKA (reference sequence). This CDR3 is 14 amino acids long. Deletions cut 6 bases from V and 1 base from J, with 16 bases between. As DNA, the CDR3 is TGCAGTGCCGAAAAAGGCGGGACTTCCTACGAGCAGTACTTC. Amino acid sequence: CSAEKGGTSYEQYF.

The chain joins TRBV6-1 to TRBJ2-5; weak D call: TRBD2 (5 bases). V dropped 5 bases and J dropped 7 bases, with 17 bases sitting between them. CDR3 length: 14 amino acids. Germline V lookup: CDR1 MNHNS, CDR2 SASEGT. CDR3 sequence: CASSTPRGPGTQYF. The CDR3 bases are TGTGCCAGCAGTACCCCGAGAGGGCCAGGGACCCAGTACTTC.

This clonotype occurred a few times. This chain links TRBV29-1 with TRBJ1-2, with D possibly being TRBD1 (6 bases). V lost 3 bases, J lost 4 bases, and 9 bases lay in between. The CDR3 length is 12 residues. Germline CDR1 SQVTM, CDR2 ANQGSEA. The CDR3 loop is CSVEPGAYGYTF. The DNA for the CDR3 is TGCAGCGTTGAGCCAGGGGCCTATGGCTACACCTTC.

This clonotype was observed a handful of times. The DNA for the CDR3 is TGTGCCTGGAGTGTAGGGACAGGGGGTCAGCCCCAGCATTTT. Translated, it gives CAWSVGTGGQPQHF. The chain uses TRBV30 and TRBJ1-5; 11 positions agree with TRBD1. The CDR3 spans 14 residues. The V gene's germline CDR1 is GTSNPN and CDR2 SVGIG (reference sequence). After removal of 0 bases from V and 6 bases from J, the junction contained 1 base not matched to a gene.

This clonotype was recorded a few times. CDR3 amino acids: CSGLGLLGDEQFF. The DNA for the CDR3 is TGCAGTGGGTTGGGCCTTCTTGGCGATGAGCAGTTCTTC. The rearrangement joins TRBV20-1 to TRBJ2-1; D ambiguous. V lost 7 bases, J lost 8 bases, and 18 bases lay in between. The CDR3 spans 13 residues. Germline assignment: CDR1 DFQATT and CDR2 SNEGSKA (reference sequence).

The rearrangement uses TRBV5-6 and TRBJ2-5, with 9 bases aligning to TRBD1. Per the germline V gene, CDR1 is SGHDT and CDR2 is YYEEEE. The ends lost 0 bases at V and 5 bases at J; junction bases unmatched: 5. This CDR3 has 15 amino acids. DNA of the CDR3: TGTGCCAGCAGCTTGGTGGGACAGGGAACGGAGACCCAGTACTTC. Translated, it gives CASSLVGQGTETQYF.

This clonotype was seen more than once but under ten times. This chain links TRBV12-3 or TRBV12-4 with TRBJ1-5; D ambiguous. There are 12 residues in the CDR3. The V and J ends lost 3 bases and 6 bases respectively, with 6 bases between them. DNA of the CDR3: TGTGCCAGCAGTTTTTGGAGTCAGCCCCAGCATTTT. The encoded protein is CASSFWSQPQHF.